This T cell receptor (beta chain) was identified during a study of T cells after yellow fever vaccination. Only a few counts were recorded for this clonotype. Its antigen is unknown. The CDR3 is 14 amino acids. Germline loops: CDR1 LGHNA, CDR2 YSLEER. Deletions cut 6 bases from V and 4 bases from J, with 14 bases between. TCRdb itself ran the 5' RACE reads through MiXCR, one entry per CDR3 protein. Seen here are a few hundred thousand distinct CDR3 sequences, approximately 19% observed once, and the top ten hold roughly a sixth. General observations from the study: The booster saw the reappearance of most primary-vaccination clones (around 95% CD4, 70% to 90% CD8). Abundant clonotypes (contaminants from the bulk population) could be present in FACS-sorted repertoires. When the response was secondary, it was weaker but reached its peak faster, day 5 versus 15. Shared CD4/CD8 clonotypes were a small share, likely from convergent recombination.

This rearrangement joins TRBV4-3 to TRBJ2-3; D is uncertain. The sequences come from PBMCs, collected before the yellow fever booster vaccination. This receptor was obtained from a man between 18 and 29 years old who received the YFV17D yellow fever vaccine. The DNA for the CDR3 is TGCGCCAGCAGTCCTCTCCCTAACGCAGATACGCAGTATTTT. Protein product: CASSPLPNADTQYF.